These 6 T cell receptor beta chains were sequenced from one sample in a study of CD8+ T cells in alopecia areata. Treatment described: oral pan-JAK inhibitor, 5-10 mg twice daily. cDNA serving as the sequencing template came from extracted, reverse transcribed RNA. Sequencing was performed with immunoSEQ multiplex PCR; in TCRdb, only in-frame clones are kept and a portion is missing. The table has 150,000 to 200,000 clones, around three fifths seen once. The source material was CD4+ T cells sorted from blood, sampled at week 24, from a patient treated with tofacitinib. These receptors originate from a human donor with alopecia areata.

This clone was detected once. This rearrangement joins TRBV4-1 to TRBJ2-1; 12 positions match TRBD2. The CDR3 length is 15 residues. CDR1 is MGHRA, CDR2 YSYEKL, per germline. V trimming: 0 bases; J trimming: 12 bases; junction bases outside the gene matches: 6. CDR3 loop: CASSQEASGGAGQFF. The CDR3 DNA follows: TGCGCCAGCAGCCAAGAGGCTAGCGGGGGGGCTGGGCAGTTCTTC.

This clone was observed a few times. The gene calls are TRBV29-1 and TRBJ2-7; D is ambiguous. Trimming removed 3 bases from V and 1 base from J, with 10 bases in between. Germline V gene sequence: CDR1 SQVTM, CDR2 ANQGSEA. This CDR3 contains 13 residues. In nucleotides, the CDR3 is TGCAGCGTTGACCGTGACGGGTCCTACGAGCAGTACTTC. Its translation: CSVDRDGSYEQYF.

This chain uses TRBV19 with TRBJ2-3, with D hard to call. Looked up from germline, CDR1 is LNHDA and CDR2 is SQIVND (reference sequence). The germline V and J ends were trimmed by 3 bases and 6 bases, with 7 bases remaining between them. The CDR3 spans 12 residues. This chain's CDR3 is CASSMAADTQYF. CDR3 nucleotide sequence: TGTGCCAGTAGTATGGCGGCGGATACGCAGTATTTT. The variable domain in full, with the rest retrieved from reference TRBV19 and TRBJ2-3, is DGGITQSPKYLFRKEGQNVTLSCEQNLNHDAMYWYRQDPGQGLRLIYYSQIVNDFQKGDIAEGYSVSREKKESFPLTVTSAQKNPTAFYLCASSMAADTQYFGPGTRLTVL.

The chain joins TRBV7-9 to TRBJ2-1, with D perhaps matching TRBD1 (6 bases). Germline V lookup: CDR1 SEHNR, CDR2 FQNEAQ (reference sequence). The CDR3 has 12 residues. Trimming cost V 5 bases and J 10 bases, with 12 bases left between them. CDR3 in amino acids: CASSGGLREQFF. The CDR3, as DNA: TGTGCCAGCAGCGGGGGCCTAAGGGAGCAGTTCTTC.

This clone was seen more than once but under ten times. The chain joins TRBV23-1 to TRBJ1-6; D is undetermined. TRBV23-1 is classed as an ORF, of uncertain function. V was shortened by 4 bases and J by 2 bases, with 6 bases between the two germline ends. The CDR3 runs to 14 residues. This CDR3 is CASSRAAYNSPLHF. CDR3 coding DNA: TGCGCCAGCAGTCGGGCGGCCTATAATTCACCCCTCCACTTT.

The chain recombines TRBV30 with TRBJ1-1; no firm D call. CDR3 length equals 13 residues. Germline-derived CDR1 and CDR2 are GTSNPN and SVGIG (reference sequence). The V gene lost 4 bases and the J gene lost 8 bases, with 17 bases spanning the gap. In nucleotides, the CDR3 is TGTGCCTGGACCGAAAGTCCCAGCCCCGAAGCTTTCTTT. As protein: CAWTESPSPEAFF.